The T cell receptor (beta chain) under discussion was sequenced for a study of identifying expanded T cells in peripheral blood. Whole-study findings and limits: Variance in clone template counts between approximately two-week samples significantly increased with total template count across all healthy donors.

V lost 5 bases and J lost 5; bases outside the gene matches: 13. CDR3 length equals 17 residues. Germline V gene lookup returns CDR1 LGHNT and CDR2 FRNRAP. The assay was immunoSEQ multiplex PCR, and TCRdb's table has in-frame clones only and misses some. The sample holds around 99,000 clones; about nine tenths are singletons and the top ten take 7.5% to 10%. Notes on this clone: Antigen: not known.

Collection occurred without any documented infections or immune events in donors. Material for sequencing was blood. This rearrangement joins TRBV12-5 to TRBJ2-5; TRBD1 matches at 11 bases. The clonotype comes from a person between 18 and 75 years old in good health. Written as DNA, the CDR3 is TGTGCTAGTGGTCCATTAGCCCGGGACAGGGGGGAGGAGACCCAGTACTTC. Residues: CASGPLARDRGEETQYF.